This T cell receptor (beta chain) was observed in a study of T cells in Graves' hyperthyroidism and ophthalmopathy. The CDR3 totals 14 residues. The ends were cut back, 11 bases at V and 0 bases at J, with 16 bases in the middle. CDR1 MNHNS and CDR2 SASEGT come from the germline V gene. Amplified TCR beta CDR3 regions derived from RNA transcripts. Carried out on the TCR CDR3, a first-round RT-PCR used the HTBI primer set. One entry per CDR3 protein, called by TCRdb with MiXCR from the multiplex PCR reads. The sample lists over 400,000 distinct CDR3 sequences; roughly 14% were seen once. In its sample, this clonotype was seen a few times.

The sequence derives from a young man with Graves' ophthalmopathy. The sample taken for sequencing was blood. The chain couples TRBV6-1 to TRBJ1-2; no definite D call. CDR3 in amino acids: CASTQSQPNYGYTF. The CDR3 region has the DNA TGTGCCTCGACCCAAAGCCAGCCTAACTATGGCTACACCTTC.